This T cell receptor beta chain is from a study of T cell responses to AZD1222 COVID-19 vaccine. Study-level results: The repertoires were collected only after the peak T cell response. Clonal diversity was possibly underestimated, and white British individuals and females predominated among donors.

The V end was cut by 3 bases, the J end by 8 bases, with 23 bases between. Germline V lookup: CDR1 SGHDN, CDR2 FVKESK. The CDR3 length is 17 residues. Sequencing was performed with immunoSEQ multiplex PCR; in TCRdb, only in-frame clones are kept and a portion is missing. The data contain approximately 100,000 clones, approximately 87% of them singletons. Comment on this clone: What it binds is unknown.

The chain recombines TRBV14 with TRBJ2-1, with a possible D match to TRBD2 (5 bases). The sample in question was peripheral blood, obtained on day 0 of AZD1222 vaccination. This receptor was taken from an adult in good health. CDR3 sequence (DNA): TGTGCCAGCAGCCAGCGCCCCGGCGGGTTGTCTACAGATGAGCAGTTCTTC. It codes for CASSQRPGGLSTDEQFF.